The 8 T cell receptor beta chains below come from one sample, sequenced in a study of T cells in Graves' hyperthyroidism and ophthalmopathy. Researchers took RNA transcripts and amplified the TCR beta CDR3 regions from them. The HTBI primer set served for first-round RT-PCR of the TCR CDR3. TCRdb reanalysed the multiplex PCR reads using MiXCR and keeps one entry per CDR3 protein. This table holds 350,000 or so distinct CDR3 sequences, 15% to 20% found once. Source material: blood. All receptors come from a woman between 45 and 60 years old with Graves' hyperthyroidism.

This clonotype was found many times. J is TRBJ1-5 and V is TRBV12-3 or TRBV12-4, with D unclear. The CDR3 spans 13 residues. Deletions cut 8 bases from V and 0 bases from J, with 8 bases between. CDR3 sequence: CASGYNSNQPQHF. CDR3 nucleotides: TGTGCCAGCGGATATAATAGCAATCAGCCCCAGCATTTT.

The table lists this clonotype with many counts. The J gene is TRBJ2-3, the V gene TRBV30; D is ambiguous. Germline V gene lookup returns CDR1 GTSNPN and CDR2 SVGIG (reference sequence). This CDR3 is 11 amino acids long. Trimming removed 4 bases at V and 6 bases at J, with 8 bases between. CDR3 bases: TGTGCCTGGACCCTGGTGGATACGCAGTATTTT. Residues: CAWTLVDTQYF.

This clonotype occurred a few times. The chain couples TRBV20-1 to TRBJ2-1; TRBD2 agrees at 12 bases. The CDR3 is made up of 16 amino acids. J gave up 3 bases and V 1 base, and 4 bases lay outside the gene matches. In germline, CDR1 is DFQATT, CDR2 SNEGSKA (reference sequence). CDR3 amino acids: CSARGPGLAGYNEQFF. DNA of the CDR3: TGCAGTGCTAGAGGGCCGGGACTAGCGGGCTACAATGAGCAGTTCTTC.

This clonotype was recorded at least ten times. In nucleotides, the CDR3 is TGTGCCAGCAGCCAGCACGGAGATACGCAGTATTTT. It is translated as CASSQHGDTQYF. The V and J genes are TRBV5-5 and TRBJ2-3, with unresolved D. Germline V gene sequence: CDR1 SGHKS, CDR2 YYEKEE (reference sequence). Trimming left V 4 bases short and J 5 bases short, with 8 bases between. The CDR3 is made up of 12 amino acids.

This clonotype was observed a handful of times. This chain joins TRBV20-1 and TRBJ2-2; D ambiguous. Germline CDR1 and CDR2: DFQATT and SNEGSKA (reference sequence). There are 15 residues in the CDR3. V lost 2 bases and J 0 bases, leaving 10 bases between the germline ends. The CDR3 DNA follows: TGCAGTGCTAGATCGCGACGGCCGAACACCGGGGAGCTGTTTTTT. Protein product: CSARSRRPNTGELFF.

This chain connects TRBV20-1 to TRBJ2-7; 12 positions agree with TRBD2. CDR1 is DFQATT, CDR2 SNEGSKA, per germline (reference sequence). V shed 4 bases and J 0 bases; nucleotides not matched to a gene: 7. This CDR3 is 16 amino acids long. CDR3 coding DNA: TGCAGTGCTATTAGGACTAGCGGGGCAAGCTCCTACGAGCAGTACTTC. Its protein product is CSAIRTSGASSYEQYF.

This clonotype has ten or more counts. This rearrangement joins TRBV6-1 to TRBJ1-2, with TRBD1 as a possible D gene (5 bases). Trimming removed 4 bases from V and 5 bases from J, with 17 bases in between. CDR3 length equals 15 residues. Per germline, CDR1 MNHNS and CDR2 SASEGT. The CDR3 DNA is TGTGCCAGCAGTGCCAATTCGGGGGAGGGTTATGGCTACACCTTC. The encoded protein is CASSANSGEGYGYTF.

This clonotype appeared many times. The chain recombines TRBV20-1 with TRBJ2-5; a weak D match, TRBD2 (5 bases). V dropped 0 bases and J dropped 3 bases, with 11 bases sitting between them. The V gene's germline CDR1 is DFQATT and CDR2 SNEGSKA (reference sequence). CDR3 length: 14 residues. CDR3: CSAREEAGEETQYF. The CDR3 DNA is TGCAGTGCTAGAGAGGAGGCGGGCGAAGAGACCCAGTACTTC.